The source of this T cell receptor (beta chain) is a study of CD8 T cells in ankylosing spondylitis. Generation of TCR beta libraries employed quantitative 5'-RACE incorporating molecular barcodes. MiXCR, run by TCRdb on the 5' RACE reads, gives a single entry per CDR3 protein. The table shows about 240,000 distinct CDR3 sequences, with around 10% occurring only once. Regarding the study as a whole: Disease-linked clones had a CD8+ phenotype and relatively low frequency in peripheral blood.

Germline V gene sequence: CDR1 SQVTM, CDR2 ANQGSEA. The CDR3 is made up of 13 amino acids. V lost 6 bases and J lost 8; bases outside the gene matches: 9. This clonotype was detected ten times or more. Its antigen is not identified. The TCR comes from a male donor with ankylosing spondylitis or in good health (not recorded which). The sample consisted of blood, either unsorted or a sorted T cell fraction (not recorded which). The V call is TRBV29-1, the J call TRBJ1-4; TRBD1 aligns across 7 bases. The DNA of the CDR3 is TGCAGCGTCATCGGGACAGAAGGCGAAAAACTGTTTTTT. Translated: CSVIGTEGEKLFF.